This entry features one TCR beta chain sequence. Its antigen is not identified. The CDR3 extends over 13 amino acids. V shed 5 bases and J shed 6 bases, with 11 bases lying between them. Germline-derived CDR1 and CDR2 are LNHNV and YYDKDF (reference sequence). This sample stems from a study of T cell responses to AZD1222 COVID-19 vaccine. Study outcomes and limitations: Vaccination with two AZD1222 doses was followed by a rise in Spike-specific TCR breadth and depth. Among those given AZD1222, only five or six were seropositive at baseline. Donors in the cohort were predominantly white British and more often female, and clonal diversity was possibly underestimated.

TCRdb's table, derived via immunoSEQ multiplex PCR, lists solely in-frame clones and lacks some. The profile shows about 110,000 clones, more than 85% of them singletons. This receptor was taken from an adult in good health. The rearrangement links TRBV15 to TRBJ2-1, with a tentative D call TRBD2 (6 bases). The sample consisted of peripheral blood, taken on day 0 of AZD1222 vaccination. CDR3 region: CATSSGGLNEQFF. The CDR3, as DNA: TGTGCCACCAGCTCCGGGGGTCTCAATGAGCAGTTCTTC.